This TCR beta chain was sequenced in a study of T cell responses to AZD1222 COVID-19 vaccine. Study-level points and caveats: Vaccination with two AZD1222 doses was followed by a rise in Spike-specific TCR breadth and depth.

About this clone itself: What it recognizes is unknown.

The CDR3 runs to 12 residues. V was trimmed by 6 bases and J by 15 bases, leaving 18 bases between them. Per germline, CDR1 MNHEY and CDR2 SVGEGT. Measured with immunoSEQ multiplex PCR; TCRdb has only the in-frame clones, and not every one. In the table there are about 140,000 clones, roughly 89% of which are singletons. This rearrangement joins TRBV6-2 or TRBV6-3 to TRBJ2-4, with a tentative D call TRBD1 (5 bases). The source was peripheral blood, collected 28 days after the second dose of the MenACWY control vaccine. This TCR was recovered from an adult who received the MenACWY meningococcal vaccine as a control. In nucleotides, the CDR3 is TGTGCCAGCAGCTCGGGCAGGGAAGGTCGGTACTTC. Its translation: CASSSGREGRYF.